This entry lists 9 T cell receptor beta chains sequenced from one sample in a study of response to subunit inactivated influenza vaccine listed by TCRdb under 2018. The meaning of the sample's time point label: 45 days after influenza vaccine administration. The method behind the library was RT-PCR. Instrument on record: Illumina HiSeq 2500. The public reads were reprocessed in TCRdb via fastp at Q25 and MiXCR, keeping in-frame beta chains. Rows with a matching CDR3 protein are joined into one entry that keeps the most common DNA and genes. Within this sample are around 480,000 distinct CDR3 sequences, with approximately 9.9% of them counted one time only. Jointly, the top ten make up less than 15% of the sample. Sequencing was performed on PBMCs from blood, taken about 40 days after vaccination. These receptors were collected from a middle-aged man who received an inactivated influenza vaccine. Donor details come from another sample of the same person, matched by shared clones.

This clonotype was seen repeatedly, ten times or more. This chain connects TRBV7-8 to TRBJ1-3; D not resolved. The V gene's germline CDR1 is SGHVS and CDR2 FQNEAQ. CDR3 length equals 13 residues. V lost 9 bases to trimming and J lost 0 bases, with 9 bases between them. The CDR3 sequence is CASRSHSGNTIYF. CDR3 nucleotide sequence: TGTGCCAGTAGGAGTCACTCTGGAAACACCATATATTTT. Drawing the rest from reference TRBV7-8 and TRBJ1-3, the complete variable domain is GAGVSQSPRYKVAKRGQDVALRCDPISGHVSLFWYQQALGQGPEFLTYFQNEAQLDKSGLPSDRFFAERPEGSVSTLKIQRTQQEDSAVYLCASRSHSGNTIYFGEGSWLTVV.

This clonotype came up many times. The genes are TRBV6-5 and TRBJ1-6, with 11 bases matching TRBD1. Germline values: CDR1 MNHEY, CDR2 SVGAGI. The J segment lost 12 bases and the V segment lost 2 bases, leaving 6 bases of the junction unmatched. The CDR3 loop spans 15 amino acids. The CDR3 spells CASSYAGQGARPLHF. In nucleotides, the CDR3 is TGTGCCAGCAGTTACGCCGGACAGGGGGCCCGACCCCTCCACTTT.

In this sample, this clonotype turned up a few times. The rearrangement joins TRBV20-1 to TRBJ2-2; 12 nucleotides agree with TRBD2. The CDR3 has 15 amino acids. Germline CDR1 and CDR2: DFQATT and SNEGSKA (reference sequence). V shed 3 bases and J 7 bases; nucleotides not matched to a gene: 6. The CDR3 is CSASRLAGGNGELFF. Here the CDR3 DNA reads TGCAGTGCTAGTAGGCTAGCGGGAGGGAACGGGGAGCTGTTTTTT.

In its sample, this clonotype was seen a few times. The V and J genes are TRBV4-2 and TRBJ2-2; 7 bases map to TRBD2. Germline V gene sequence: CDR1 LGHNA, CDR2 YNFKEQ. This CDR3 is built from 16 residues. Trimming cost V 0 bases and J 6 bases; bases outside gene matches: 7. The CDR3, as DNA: TGTGCCAGCAGCCAAGATCGGACTAGATATCCCGGGGAGCTGTTTTTT. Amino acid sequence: CASSQDRTRYPGELFF.

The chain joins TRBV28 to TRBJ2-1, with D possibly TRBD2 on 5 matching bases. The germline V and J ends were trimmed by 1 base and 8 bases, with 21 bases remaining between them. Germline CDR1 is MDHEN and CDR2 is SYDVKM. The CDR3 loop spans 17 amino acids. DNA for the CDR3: TGTGCCAGCAGTTTATCCCACCGGGGTAGAGGAGTCTATGAGCAGTTCTTC. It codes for CASSLSHRGRGVYEQFF. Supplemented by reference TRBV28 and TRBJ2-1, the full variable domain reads DVKVTQSSRYLVKRTGEKVFLECVQDMDHENMFWYRQDPGLGLRLIYFSYDVKMKEKGDIPEGYSVSREKKERFSLILESASTNQTSMYLCASSLSHRGRGVYEQFFGPGTRLTVL.

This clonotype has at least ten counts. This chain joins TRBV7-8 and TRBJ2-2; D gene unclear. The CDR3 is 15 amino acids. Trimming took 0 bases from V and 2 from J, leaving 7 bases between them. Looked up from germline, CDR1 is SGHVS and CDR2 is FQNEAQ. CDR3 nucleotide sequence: TGTGCCAGCAGCTTAGCCGGCAAAAACACCGGGGAGCTGTTTTTT. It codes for CASSLAGKNTGELFF.

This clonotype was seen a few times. The CDR3 nucleotides are TGTGCCAGCAGCCCCGGGACAGGTCGAGACTACGAGCAGTACTTC. Translation: CASSPGTGRDYEQYF. The rearrangement uses TRBV28 and TRBJ2-7; 8 bases map to TRBD1. This CDR3 is built from 15 residues. V trimming: 6 bases; J trimming: 3 bases; junction bases outside the gene matches: 10. Germline V gene lookup returns CDR1 MDHEN and CDR2 SYDVKM. Variable domain in full (rest from reference TRBV28 and TRBJ2-7): DVKVTQSSRYLVKRTGEKVFLECVQDMDHENMFWYRQDPGLGLRLIYFSYDVKMKEKGDIPEGYSVSREKKERFSLILESASTNQTSMYLCASSPGTGRDYEQYFGPGTRLTVT.

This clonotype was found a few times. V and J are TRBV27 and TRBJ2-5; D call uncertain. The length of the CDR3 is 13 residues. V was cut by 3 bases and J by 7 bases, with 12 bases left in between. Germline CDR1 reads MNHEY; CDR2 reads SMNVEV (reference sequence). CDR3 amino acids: CASSFKISGTQYF. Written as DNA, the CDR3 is TGTGCCAGCAGTTTTAAAATTTCTGGGACCCAGTACTTC.

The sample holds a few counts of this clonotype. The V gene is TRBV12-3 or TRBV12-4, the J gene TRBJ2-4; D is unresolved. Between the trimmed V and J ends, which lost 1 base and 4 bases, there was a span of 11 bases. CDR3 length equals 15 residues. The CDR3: CASSLGFGVKNIQYF. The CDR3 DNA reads TGTGCCAGCAGTTTAGGCTTTGGGGTAAAAAACATTCAGTACTTC.